The 8 T cell receptor beta chains presented below share a single source sample, sequenced in a study of T cells in Graves' hyperthyroidism and ophthalmopathy. TCR beta CDR3 regions were amplified from RNA transcripts. Using the HTBI primer set, a first-round RT-PCR was run on the TCR CDR3. TCRdb fed the multiplex PCR reads into MiXCR, producing one record per CDR3 protein. The sample lists 500,000 to 550,000 distinct CDR3 sequences; around 21% were seen once. The sequencing sample was made of blood. Receptors originate from a man aged 18 to 29 with Graves' hyperthyroidism.

V gene TRBV2 combines with J gene TRBJ1-5, with D uncertain. Trimming pared 5 bases from V and 0 bases from J, leaving 8 bases between. CDR3 size: 14 residues. Germline V gene sequence: CDR1 SNHLY, CDR2 FYNNEI. The CDR3 DNA is TGTGCCAGCAGTCAGTTTCATAGCAATCAGCCCCAGCATTTT. Amino acids: CASSQFHSNQPQHF.

This clonotype occurred many times. The rearrangement links TRBV19 to TRBJ1-1; the D is unclear. V lost 5 bases to trimming and J lost 5 bases, with 12 bases between them. Germline V lookup: CDR1 LNHDA, CDR2 SQIVND (reference sequence). This CDR3 is built from 13 residues. The CDR3 region has the DNA TGTGCCAGTAGTGAACAGAAGGGAACTGAAGCTTTCTTT. Protein: CASSEQKGTEAFF.

The CDR3 sequence is CASSQGVGVGPHGYTF. For the CDR3, the DNA is TGTGCCAGCAGCCAAGGGGTAGGGGTAGGGCCACATGGCTACACCTTC. This rearrangement joins TRBV3-1 to TRBJ1-2, with a tentative D call TRBD1 (5 bases). The CDR3 runs 16 residues. V was pared by 1 base and J by 6 bases, with 18 bases between. Germline CDR1 is LGHDT and CDR2 is YNNKEL (reference sequence).

On this clonotype: One end of the junction varies from germline; a read error may be responsible. J is TRBJ1-3 and V is TRBV19; a possible D gene is TRBD1 (5 bases). This CDR3 has 17 amino acids. CDR1 and CDR2 from the germline V gene are LNHDA and SQIVND (reference sequence). CDR3 in DNA: TGTGTCAGTAGTTCATTCGACAGCCCCTTCTCTGGAAGCACCATATATTTT. Residues: CVSSSFDSPFSGSTIYF.

On this clonotype: A much larger clone differs from this one at a single base, so this may be a read error. The CDR3 coding sequence is TGTGCCAGCAGTGATAGGGAGCGGTTGGGGGGTTCGGCTTTCTTT. Translated: CASSDRERLGGSAFF. V and J are TRBV2 and TRBJ1-1; tentative D call: TRBD1 (5 bases). The length of the CDR3 is 15 residues. Germline V lookup: CDR1 SNHLY, CDR2 FYNNEI. The V and J ends lost 3 bases and 11 bases respectively, with 22 bases between them.

The chain carries TRBV5-1 and TRBJ2-7; D perhaps matches TRBD2 (5 bases). In germline, CDR1 is SGHRS, CDR2 YFSETQ. The CDR3 is made up of 13 amino acids. The ends were cut back, 5 bases at V and 2 bases at J, with 11 bases in the middle. The CDR3 loop reads CASSVDFAYEQYF. CDR3 bases: TGCGCCAGCAGTGTGGACTTCGCCTACGAGCAGTACTTC.

This clonotype was seen a handful of times. The CDR3 loop is CASGPLGQVNGYTF. The DNA for the CDR3 is TGTGCTAGTGGTCCCTTGGGACAGGTGAATGGCTACACCTTC. This sequence joins TRBV12-5 and TRBJ1-2, with 8 nucleotides matching TRBD1. This CDR3 spans 14 amino acids. With 5 bases clipped from V and 6 bases from J, the junction kept 8 bases outside the gene matches. Germline CDR1 LGHNT, CDR2 FRNRAP. The whole variable domain, remainder taken from reference TRBV12-5 and TRBJ1-2, is DARVTQTPRHKVTEMGQEVTMRCQPILGHNTVFWYRQTMMQGLELLAYFRNRAPLDDSGMPKDRFSAEMPDATLATLKIQPSEPRDSAVYFCASGPLGQVNGYTFGSGTRLTVV.

This clonotype was detected many times. V usage is TRBV12-3 or TRBV12-4 and J usage is TRBJ2-5, with 7 bases aligning to TRBD1. This CDR3 spans 12 amino acids. With V trimmed by 6 bases and J by 5 bases, 3 bases remained unmatched. The CDR3, as DNA: TGTGCCAGCAGAGGGGGCTTGGAGACCCAGTACTTC. Amino acids: CASRGGLETQYF.